The following is a TCR beta chain sequence with its context. Its antigen specificity is not known. Within one base of it there is no much larger clone, and no base qualities were kept. The sample comes from a study of shared clonotypes between healthy human individuals (dated by TCRdb to 2018 to 2021). Context from the whole study: The cohort included three men and a couple of women between 18 and 49 years of age. For each donor, three plates each were used for CD4 naive and CD4 memory, two plates were used for CD8 naive, and one plate was used for CD8 memory. The study deeply sequenced blood TCR repertoires of 5 or 6 healthy adults to estimate repertoire size and the extent of clonotype sharing between individuals. To increase sequencing depth and limit assay-specific biases, different laboratories used diverse techniques to prepare libraries and sequence TCR repertoires. Leukapheresis yielded between about 0.94 and 8.9 billion PBMCs per donor.

Trimming takes 5 bases off V and 0 bases off J; junction bases not matched to a gene: 9. Counted from cysteine to phenylalanine, this CDR3 has 18 amino acids. Of all the DNA, just the CDR3 is kept, 54 bases in frame from base 1. Looking up the germline V gene yields CDR1 ENHRY and CDR2 SYGVKD. The donors were healthy, HIV-negative adults with no recently reported acute infections or vaccinations. Every donor was a Caucasian adult residing in Nashville, Tennessee, USA. CD4+ T cells were enriched by magnetic negative selection, after which naive cells were positively selected on CD45RA and the negative fraction was taken as the memory subset. Blood was collected by leukapheresis, and PBMCs were isolated by Ficoll-Histopaque density gradient centrifugation and then cryopreserved in liquid nitrogen vapor phase. Analytical flow cytometry was used to check the purity and quantity of each magnetically sorted T cell population. From each sorted fraction, genomic DNA was isolated and quantified by UV absorbance on a Nanodrop 2000c.

On the study overall, not on this receptor specifically: Incomplete sequencing was indicated by rarefaction of sorted-subset datasets, despite the large sequencing depth. When several donors were compared, the shared fraction of clonotypes was about 5% for naive CD4, more than 3% for naive CD8, 2% to 2.5% for memory CD4, and 0.35% to 0.5% for memory CD8. Based on pairwise subsampling, the degree of clonotype sharing among donors was expected to be affected by sequencing depth. Sampling was restricted to blood, and TCR repertoires in tissues likely differ from the TCR repertoires found in blood. Naive subsets generally had larger estimated clonotype richness than memory subsets. The small number of donors limited the genetic and exposure-history diversity represented. Higher generation probabilities were observed for clonotypes shared by all four sorted-subset donors than for non-shared clonotypes.

Using the deep immunoSEQ assay, multiplex PCR amplified TCR CDR3 regions from genomic DNA. For each cell subset, the extracted genomic DNA was distributed evenly across all wells of several immunoSEQ 96-well plates, and each plate served as one replicate. For sorted subsets, around 200 ng genomic DNA, equal to 30,000 to 35,000 T cell genomes, was loaded into each replicate PCR. Purified libraries were measured with a Qubit 3.0 fluorometer, size-checked on a Bioanalyzer 2100, and measured again with the KAPA Library Quantification kit. Every immunoSEQ 96-well plate was sequenced on a separate single-read 150-cycle Illumina NextSeq 550 flow cell. The original pipeline was this. Because the immunoSEQ output held only junctional sequences and lacked quality scores, the filtering could not match the filtering applied to full-length reads. Sequences were annotated with PyIR, a Python wrapper for IgBLAST v1.9, using IMGT germline references to assign V/J genes and CDR3. Reads were filtered out if the reads had weak V/J assignments (E-value above 1e-6), no CDR3, stop codons, out-of-frame junctions, or ambiguous translated residues. V3J clonotypes were defined by identical inferred V gene, J gene, and CDR3 amino acid sequence. Percentage overlap between repertoires was calculated by dividing the number of shared unique clonotypes by the size of the smaller repertoire. Three approaches were used to assess repertoire richness: RTK rarefaction, the Chao1 estimator, and Recon v2.1 estimates of unobserved clonotypes. OLGA was used to compute generation probabilities for all TCRbeta clonotypes that the gDNA method yielded from a few donors. In TCRdb, the immuneACCESS table is reduced to in-frame sequences with V and J assigned. These tables do not hold every clone; where another copy was compared, an unresolved V gene accounts for under half, and the others remain unexplained. V, J and clone size derive from that table, while D and trimming were established from the DNA sequence. Present in this sample are under 2,500,000 clones, approximately 94% of which were seen just once. 0.1% to 0.15% of the sample is in the top ten clones.

The TCR sequence derives from a man aged 18 to 30 in good health. Sequenced material: naive CD4+ T cells sorted from blood. The cell subset or site tag for this specimen amounts to: CD45RA+ positively selected. This chain is built from TRBV10-3 and TRBJ2-7, and 14 junction bases match TRBD2. The DNA sequence is as follows: TGTGCCATCAGTACCCTGACTAGCGGGAGGGGGATCTCCTACGAGCAGTACTTC. It translates to CAISTLTSGRGISYEQYF.